This TCR beta chain emerged from a study of vaccination effects on CD4 cells after COVID-19. Study background: Early and late post-vaccination samples came from a few convalescent patients. Findings and limits, study-wide: Among infection- and vaccine-induced clones, marked clonal contraction occurred late after vaccination.

CDR1 is SGHTA and CDR2 is FQGNSA in the germline V gene. The CDR3 loop spans 14 amino acids. The V end was cut by 1 base, the J end by 2 bases, with 9 bases between. This clone occurred once. Its specificity is unknown. ViraFEST used viral peptide pools to expand antigen-specific CD4+ T cells before sequencing. It was after nine to ten days of culture that CD4+ T cells were isolated. By PCR, the person was confirmed to have had SARS-CoV-2 infection between March and December 2020. Participants were vaccinated with two doses of either the BNT162b2 or mRNA-1273 vaccine. IL-2 at 10 IU/ml and peptides at 7.5 to 10 ug/ml were added to cultured PBMC, around 2.2 million per well. The authors replaced half the medium with IL-2 medium on days 3 and 7. This table comes from immunoSEQ multiplex PCR, and its TCRdb copy is limited to in-frame clones, with some not included. The sample yields 11,000 to 15,000 clones, around three quarters seen once.

V is TRBV7-2 and J is TRBJ2-7; D is possibly TRBD1 (5 bases). This TCR was recovered from a human donor who had a prior SARS-CoV-2 infection. The source material was CD4+ T cells from PBMCs cultured with SARS-CoV-2 spike peptides, sampled after COVID-19 vaccination. CDR3 sequence: CASSLGRVPYEQYF. In nucleotides, the CDR3 is TGTGCCAGCAGCTTAGGCAGGGTCCCCTACGAGCAGTACTTC.